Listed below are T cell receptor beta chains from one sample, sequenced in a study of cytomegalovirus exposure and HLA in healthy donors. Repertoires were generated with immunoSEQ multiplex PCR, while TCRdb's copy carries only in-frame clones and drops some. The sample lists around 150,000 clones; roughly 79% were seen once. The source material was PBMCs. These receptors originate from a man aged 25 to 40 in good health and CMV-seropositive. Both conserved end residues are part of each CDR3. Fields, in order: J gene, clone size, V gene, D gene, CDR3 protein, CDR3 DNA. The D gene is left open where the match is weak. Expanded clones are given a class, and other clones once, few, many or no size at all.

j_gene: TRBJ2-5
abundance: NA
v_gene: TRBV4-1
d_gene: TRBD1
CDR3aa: CASSQGTGVFGETQYF
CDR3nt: TGCGCCAGCAGCCAAGGGACAGGGGTATTCGGGGAGACCCAGTACTTC

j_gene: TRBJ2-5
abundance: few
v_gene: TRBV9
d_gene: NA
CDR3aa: CASSVSANGEWETQYF
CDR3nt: TGTGCCAGCAGCGTATCCGCCAACGGGGAGTGGGAGACCCAGTACTTC

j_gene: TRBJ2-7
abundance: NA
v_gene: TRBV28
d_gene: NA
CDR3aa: CASSPRTVQSYEQYF
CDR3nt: TGTGCCAGCAGTCCACGGACAGTTCAATCCTACGAGCAGTACTTC

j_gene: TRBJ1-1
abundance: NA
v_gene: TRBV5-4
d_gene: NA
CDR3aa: CASSPGTKNTEAFF
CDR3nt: TGTGCCAGCAGCCCCGGGACAAAGAACACTGAAGCTTTCTTT

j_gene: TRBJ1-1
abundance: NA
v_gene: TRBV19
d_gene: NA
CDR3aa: CASYSGHSTSGAFF
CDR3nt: TGTGCCAGTTACTCGGGACACAGCACCTCTGGGGCTTTCTTT

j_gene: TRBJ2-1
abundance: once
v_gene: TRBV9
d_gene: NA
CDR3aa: CASSESGTSYNEQFF
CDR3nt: TGTGCCAGCAGCGAAAGCGGTACCTCCTACAATGAGCAGTTCTTC

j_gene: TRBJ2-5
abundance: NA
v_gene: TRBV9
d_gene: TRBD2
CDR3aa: CASSQPGLAGKETQYF
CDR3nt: TGTGCCAGCAGCCAACCGGGACTAGCGGGGAAAGAGACCCAGTACTTC

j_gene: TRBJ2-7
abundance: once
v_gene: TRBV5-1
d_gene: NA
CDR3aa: CASSLQGGAIYEQYF
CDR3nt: TGCGCCAGCAGCTTGCAGGGGGGAGCCATCTACGAGCAGTACTTC

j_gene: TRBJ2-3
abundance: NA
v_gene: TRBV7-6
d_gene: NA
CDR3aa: CASSLGTRGPDTQYF
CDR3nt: TGTGCCAGCAGCTTAGGTACCCGCGGTCCAGATACGCAGTATTTT

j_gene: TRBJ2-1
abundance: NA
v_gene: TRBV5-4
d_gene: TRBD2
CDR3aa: CASSLGEGAGPQFF
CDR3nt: TGTGCCAGCAGCTTGGGGGAGGGTGCGGGCCCACAGTTCTTC

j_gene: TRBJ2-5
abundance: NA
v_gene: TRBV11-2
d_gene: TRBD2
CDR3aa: CASSPRGRVGQETQYF
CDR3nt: TGTGCCAGCAGCCCACGGGGGAGGGTAGGCCAAGAGACCCAGTACTTC

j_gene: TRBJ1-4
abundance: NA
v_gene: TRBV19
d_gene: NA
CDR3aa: CASSIRTEGEKLFF
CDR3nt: TGTGCCAGTAGTATCAGGACAGAGGGTGAAAAACTGTTTTTT

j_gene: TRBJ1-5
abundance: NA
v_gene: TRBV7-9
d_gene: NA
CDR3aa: CASSLGRVEDQLQHF
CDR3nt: TGTGCCAGCAGCTTGGGCAGGGTTGAGGATCAGCTCCAGCATTTT

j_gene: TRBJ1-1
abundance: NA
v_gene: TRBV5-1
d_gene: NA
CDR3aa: CASSLAAGMNTEAFF
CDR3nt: TGCGCCAGCAGCTTGGCTGCAGGGATGAACACTGAAGCTTTCTTT

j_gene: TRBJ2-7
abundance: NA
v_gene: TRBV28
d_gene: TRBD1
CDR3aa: CASSPGQGYEQYF
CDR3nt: TGTGCCAGCAGTCCGGGACAGGGGTACGAGCAGTACTTC

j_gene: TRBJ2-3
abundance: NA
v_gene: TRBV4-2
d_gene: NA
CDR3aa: CASSQDPSPTDTQYF
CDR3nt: TGTGCCAGCAGCCAAGATCCCTCCCCCACAGATACGCAGTATTTT

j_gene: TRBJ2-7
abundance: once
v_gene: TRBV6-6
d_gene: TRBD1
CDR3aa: CASSYSDRFNEQYF
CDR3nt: TGTGCCAGCAGTTACTCGGACAGGTTCAACGAGCAGTACTTC

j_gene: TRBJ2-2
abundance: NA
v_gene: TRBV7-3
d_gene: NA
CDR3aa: CASSLGLNSNTGELFF
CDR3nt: TGTGCCAGCAGCCTCGGACTCAACTCGAACACCGGGGAGCTGTTTTTT

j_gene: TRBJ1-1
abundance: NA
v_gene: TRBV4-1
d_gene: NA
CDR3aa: CASSGTKNTEAFF
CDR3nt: TGCGCCAGCTCCGGGACAAAGAACACTGAAGCTTTCTTT

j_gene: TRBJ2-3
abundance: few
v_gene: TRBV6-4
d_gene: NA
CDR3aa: CASSDSVGGQDTQYF
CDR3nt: TGTGCCAGCAGTGACTCGGTGGGGGGGCAAGATACGCAGTATTTT

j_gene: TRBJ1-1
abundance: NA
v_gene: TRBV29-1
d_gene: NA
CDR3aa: CSVEGPAEREAFF
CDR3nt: TGCAGCGTCGAAGGGCCAGCAGAGCGGGAAGCTTTCTTT

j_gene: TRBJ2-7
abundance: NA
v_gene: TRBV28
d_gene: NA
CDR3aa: CASSLPHTYEQYF
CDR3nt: TGTGCCAGCAGTTTACCCCACACCTACGAGCAGTACTTC

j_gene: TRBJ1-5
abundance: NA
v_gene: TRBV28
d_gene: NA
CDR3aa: CASSYRNSNQPQHF
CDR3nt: TGTGCCAGCAGTTACAGGAATAGCAATCAGCCCCAGCATTTT

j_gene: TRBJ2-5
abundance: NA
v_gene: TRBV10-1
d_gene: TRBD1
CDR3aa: CASSESFGTGKETQYF
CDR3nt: TGCGCCAGCAGTGAGTCATTCGGGACAGGCAAAGAGACCCAGTACTTC

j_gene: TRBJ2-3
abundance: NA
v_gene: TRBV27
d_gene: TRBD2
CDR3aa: CASSSSISGGRTDTQYF
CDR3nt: TGTGCCAGCAGTTCCTCAATTAGCGGGGGCCGCACAGATACGCAGTATTTT

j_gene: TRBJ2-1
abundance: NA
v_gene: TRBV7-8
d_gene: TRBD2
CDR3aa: CASSSLSGGAFEQFF
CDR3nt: TGTGCCAGCAGCTCCCTTAGCGGGGGGGCTTTTGAGCAGTTCTTC

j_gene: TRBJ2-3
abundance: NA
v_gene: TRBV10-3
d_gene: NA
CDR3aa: CAISGQTGTSTDTQYF
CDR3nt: TGTGCCATCAGTGGCCAGACAGGGACTAGCACAGATACGCAGTATTTT

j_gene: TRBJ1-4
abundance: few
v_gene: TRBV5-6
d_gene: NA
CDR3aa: CASSLRTSEKLFF
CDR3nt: TGTGCCAGCAGCTTGAGGACAAGTGAAAAACTGTTTTTT

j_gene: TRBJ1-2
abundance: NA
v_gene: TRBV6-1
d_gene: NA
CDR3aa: CASMGGAGGYTF
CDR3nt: TGTGCCAGCATGGGAGGGGCGGGTGGCTACACCTTC

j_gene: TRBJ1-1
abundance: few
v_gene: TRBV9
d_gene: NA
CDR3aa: CASSVDKDTEAFF
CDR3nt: TGTGCCAGCAGCGTAGACAAAGACACTGAAGCTTTCTTT

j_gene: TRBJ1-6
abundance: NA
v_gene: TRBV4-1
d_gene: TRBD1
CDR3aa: CASSQETGRGSPLHF
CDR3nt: TGCGCCAGCAGCCAAGAGACAGGGCGGGGATCACCCCTCCACTTT

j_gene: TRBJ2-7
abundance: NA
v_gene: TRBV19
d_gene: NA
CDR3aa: CASSSRGKFWDEQYF
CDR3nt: TGTGCCAGTAGTAGCAGGGGTAAATTCTGGGACGAGCAGTACTTC

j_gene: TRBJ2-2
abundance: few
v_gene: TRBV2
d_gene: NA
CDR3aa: CASRQNTGELFF
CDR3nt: TGTGCCAGCAGACAGAACACCGGGGAGCTGTTTTTT

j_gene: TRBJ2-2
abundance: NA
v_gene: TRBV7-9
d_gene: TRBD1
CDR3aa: CASSLSQGAPGELFF
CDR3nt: TGTGCCAGCAGCTTATCCCAGGGGGCCCCCGGGGAGCTGTTTTTT

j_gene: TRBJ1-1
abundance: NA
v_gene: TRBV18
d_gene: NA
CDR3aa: CASSDRTEAFF
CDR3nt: TGTGCCAGCAGCGATAGGACTGAAGCTTTCTTT